These T cell receptor beta chains were read from a single sample in a study of vaccination effects on CD4 cells after COVID-19. These receptors are not linked to any known antigen. Clones were read by immunoSEQ multiplex PCR, and TCRdb kept only the in-frame ones, dropping some. The repertoire includes under 40,000 clones, about 70% of them detected once, and more than 10% sits in the top ten. This material consisted of CD4+ T cells from PBMCs cultured with HCoV-229E spike peptides, taken after COVID-19 vaccination. The receptors stem from a human donor who received a COVID-19 vaccine. Each CDR3 is given with its conserved first and last residue. D genes are given only for firm matches. Size tells how often a clone was seen (once, few, many) or the class of an expanded clone, and some rows leave it out.

CDR3 protein: CASIFQKTGGHEQYF
CDR3 DNA: TGTGCCAGCATCTTCCAAAAGACAGGGGGCCACGAGCAGTACTTC
D gene: NA
V gene: TRBV21-1
clone size: NA
J gene: TRBJ2-7

CDR3 protein: CSAQLAGNTGELFF
CDR3 DNA: TGCAGCGCCCAGCTAGCGGGAAACACCGGGGAGCTGTTTTTT
D gene: TRBD2
V gene: TRBV29-1
clone size: NA
J gene: TRBJ2-2

CDR3 protein: CASSQDTPLRYTF
CDR3 DNA: TGTGCCAGCAGCCAAGATACCCCCTTACGCTACACCTTC
D gene: NA
V gene: TRBV4-2
clone size: NA
J gene: TRBJ1-2

CDR3 protein: CASSLLSGRENEQYF
CDR3 DNA: TGTGCCAGCAGCCTCCTTAGCGGGAGGGAGAACGAGCAGTACTTC
D gene: TRBD2
V gene: TRBV3-1/TRBV3-2
clone size: once
J gene: TRBJ2-7

CDR3 protein: CASSQDEASGRRDNEQFF
CDR3 DNA: TGCGCCAGCAGCCAAGATGAGGCTAGCGGGAGGAGGGACAATGAGCAGTTCTTC
D gene: TRBD2
V gene: TRBV4-1
clone size: NA
J gene: TRBJ2-1

CDR3 protein: CASMPEWDRYYGYTF
CDR3 DNA: TGTGCCAGCATGCCGGAATGGGACAGATATTATGGCTACACCTTC
D gene: TRBD1
V gene: TRBV5-4
clone size: few
J gene: TRBJ1-2

CDR3 protein: CASSRDRTGAYNEQFF
CDR3 DNA: TGTGCCAGCAGCCGTGACCGGACAGGGGCATACAATGAGCAGTTCTTC
D gene: TRBD1
V gene: TRBV5-4
clone size: NA
J gene: TRBJ2-1

CDR3 protein: CASSQEGLAGGPKETQYF
CDR3 DNA: TGTGCCAGCAGCCAAGAGGGACTAGCGGGAGGGCCGAAAGAGACCCAGTACTTC
D gene: TRBD2
V gene: TRBV3-1/TRBV3-2
clone size: NA
J gene: TRBJ2-5

CDR3 protein: CASSLRLAGSSTDTQYF
CDR3 DNA: TGCGCCAGCAGCTTAAGACTAGCGGGCTCTAGCACAGATACGCAGTATTTT
D gene: TRBD2
V gene: TRBV5-1
clone size: NA
J gene: TRBJ2-3

CDR3 protein: CASSLGVAETQYF
CDR3 DNA: TGCGCCAGCAGCCTGGGGGTTGCGGAGACCCAGTACTTC
D gene: NA
V gene: TRBV4-1
clone size: NA
J gene: TRBJ2-5

CDR3 protein: CAISEFEVNTGELFF
CDR3 DNA: TGTGCCATCAGTGAGTTTGAGGTGAACACCGGGGAGCTGTTTTTT
D gene: NA
V gene: TRBV10-3
clone size: NA
J gene: TRBJ2-2

CDR3 protein: CASRLSGGTEQYF
CDR3 DNA: TGTGCCAGTAGACTTAGCGGGGGGACCGAGCAGTACTTC
D gene: TRBD2
V gene: TRBV19
clone size: NA
J gene: TRBJ2-7

CDR3 protein: CATSSSGRLETQYF
CDR3 DNA: TGTGCCACCAGCAGCAGCGGGCGCCTGGAGACCCAGTACTTC
D gene: NA
V gene: TRBV15
clone size: NA
J gene: TRBJ2-5

CDR3 protein: CASSLRGQGAVGANVLTF
CDR3 DNA: TGCGCCAGCAGTCTTCGGGGACAGGGGGCGGTTGGGGCCAACGTCCTGACTTTC
D gene: TRBD1
V gene: TRBV5-1
clone size: NA
J gene: TRBJ2-6

CDR3 protein: CASSSGQVETQYF
CDR3 DNA: TGCGCCAGCAGCTCCGGACAGGTAGAGACCCAGTACTTC
D gene: TRBD1
V gene: TRBV5-1
clone size: NA
J gene: TRBJ2-5

CDR3 protein: CASSDVSGRAKYNEQFF
CDR3 DNA: TGTGCCAGCAGTGACGTTAGCGGGAGGGCAAAATACAATGAGCAGTTCTTC
D gene: TRBD2
V gene: TRBV2
clone size: NA
J gene: TRBJ2-1

CDR3 protein: CAGSFGGTGVDEQFF
CDR3 DNA: TGTGCCGGCAGCTTCGGAGGGACAGGGGTCGATGAGCAGTTCTTC
D gene: TRBD1
V gene: TRBV7-9
clone size: NA
J gene: TRBJ2-1

CDR3 protein: CASRRLEPSNEQFF
CDR3 DNA: TGTGCCAGCAGGAGACTAGAACCCTCCAATGAGCAGTTCTTC
D gene: NA
V gene: TRBV2
clone size: NA
J gene: TRBJ2-1

CDR3 protein: CASSSGGSGRSNEQFF
CDR3 DNA: TGTGCCAGCAGCTCGGGCGGGAGCGGGAGAAGCAATGAGCAGTTCTTC
D gene: TRBD2
V gene: TRBV7-2
clone size: NA
J gene: TRBJ2-1

CDR3 protein: CASSAPITTYEQYF
CDR3 DNA: TGTGCCAGCAGTGCGCCCATTACAACCTACGAGCAGTACTTC
D gene: NA
V gene: TRBV2
clone size: NA
J gene: TRBJ2-7

CDR3 protein: CASSEALLTAYGYTF
CDR3 DNA: TGTGCCAGCAGTGAAGCCCTGCTCACTGCCTATGGCTACACCTTC
D gene: NA
V gene: TRBV6-1
clone size: NA
J gene: TRBJ1-2

CDR3 protein: CASSLVAGANTEAFF
CDR3 DNA: TGCGCCAGCAGCTTGGTAGCGGGGGCGAACACTGAAGCTTTCTTT
D gene: NA
V gene: TRBV5-1
clone size: NA
J gene: TRBJ1-1

CDR3 protein: CASSLEEDYSGNTIYF
CDR3 DNA: TGTGCCAGCAGCTTGGAGGAGGATTACTCTGGAAACACCATATATTTT
D gene: NA
V gene: TRBV5-5
clone size: few
J gene: TRBJ1-3

CDR3 protein: CASSETGATRETQYF
CDR3 DNA: TGTGCCAGCAGTGAAACGGGGGCCACCCGGGAGACCCAGTACTTC
D gene: NA
V gene: TRBV6-4
clone size: NA
J gene: TRBJ2-5

CDR3 protein: CASSPQGTYEQYF
CDR3 DNA: TGTGCCAGCAGCCCCCAGGGGACCTACGAGCAGTACTTC
D gene: NA
V gene: TRBV2
clone size: NA
J gene: TRBJ2-7

CDR3 protein: CASRTGTGVNQPQHF
CDR3 DNA: TGTGCCAGCAGGACCGGGACAGGGGTCAATCAGCCCCAGCATTTT
D gene: TRBD1
V gene: TRBV2
clone size: few
J gene: TRBJ1-5

CDR3 protein: CATSRDRGRPNYGYTF
CDR3 DNA: TGTGCCACCAGCAGAGATCGGGGCAGACCTAACTATGGCTACACCTTC
D gene: NA
V gene: TRBV15
clone size: NA
J gene: TRBJ1-2

CDR3 protein: CASGLFTGTGFGEQYF
CDR3 DNA: TGTGCTAGTGGTTTGTTTACCGGGACAGGGTTTGGCGAGCAGTACTTC
D gene: TRBD1
V gene: TRBV12-5
clone size: NA
J gene: TRBJ2-7

CDR3 protein: CASSPGRDRSYEQYF
CDR3 DNA: TGTGCCAGCAGCCCCGGCAGGGACCGCTCCTACGAGCAGTACTTC
D gene: NA
V gene: TRBV5-4
clone size: few
J gene: TRBJ2-7

CDR3 protein: CASSTRQPGSYEQYF
CDR3 DNA: TGCGCCAGCAGCACGCGACAACCGGGGAGCTACGAGCAGTACTTC
D gene: NA
V gene: TRBV5-1
clone size: NA
J gene: TRBJ2-7

CDR3 protein: CASRASGRSFYEQYF
CDR3 DNA: TGTGCCAGTCGAGCGTCAGGACGGAGTTTCTACGAGCAGTACTTC
D gene: NA
V gene: TRBV19
clone size: NA
J gene: TRBJ2-7

CDR3 protein: CASSPRTGSLLYF
CDR3 DNA: TGTGCCAGCAGCCCGCGGACAGGGTCTCTCCTCTATTTT
D gene: TRBD1
V gene: TRBV5-8
clone size: NA
J gene: TRBJ2-3

CDR3 protein: CSVGVDRAVYGYTF
CDR3 DNA: TGCAGCGTTGGAGTCGACAGGGCCGTCTATGGCTACACCTTC
D gene: TRBD1
V gene: TRBV29-1
clone size: NA
J gene: TRBJ1-2

CDR3 protein: CASSFYGTFGNEQFF
CDR3 DNA: TGTGCCAGCAGTTTTTATGGAACGTTTGGGAATGAGCAGTTCTTC
D gene: NA
V gene: TRBV27
clone size: NA
J gene: TRBJ2-1

CDR3 protein: CASRVTGTYSGKAFF
CDR3 DNA: TGTGCCAGCAGGGTTACAGGGACCTACTCGGGAAAGGCGTTTTTT
D gene: NA
V gene: TRBV5-8
clone size: NA
J gene: TRBJ1-4

CDR3 protein: CASSQGEVGGYTF
CDR3 DNA: TGTGCCAGCAGCCAAGGAGAGGTTGGTGGCTACACCTTC
D gene: NA
V gene: TRBV4-2
clone size: NA
J gene: TRBJ1-2

CDR3 protein: CASSRSGTGDSEQYF
CDR3 DNA: TGTGCCAGCTCACGTTCCGGAACGGGAGACAGCGAGCAGTACTTC
D gene: NA
V gene: TRBV18
clone size: medium-sized
J gene: TRBJ2-7

CDR3 protein: CASSPRASYEQYF
CDR3 DNA: TGTGCCAGCAGCCCCAGGGCATCCTACGAGCAGTACTTC
D gene: NA
V gene: TRBV7-8
clone size: NA
J gene: TRBJ2-7

CDR3 protein: CASSVEGQETYNEQFF
CDR3 DNA: TGTGCCAGCAGCGTAGAAGGACAGGAAACTTACAATGAGCAGTTCTTC
D gene: TRBD1
V gene: TRBV9
clone size: NA
J gene: TRBJ2-1

CDR3 protein: CASSLVMRTDTQYF
CDR3 DNA: TGTGCCAGCAGTCTAGTGATGCGCACAGATACGCAGTATTTT
D gene: NA
V gene: TRBV3-1/TRBV3-2
clone size: once
J gene: TRBJ2-3

CDR3 protein: CATSRALGRGDTEAFF
CDR3 DNA: TGTGCCACCAGCAGAGCTCTGGGGCGGGGGGACACTGAAGCTTTCTTT
D gene: NA
V gene: TRBV15
clone size: NA
J gene: TRBJ1-1

CDR3 protein: CASSSRRGYTF
CDR3 DNA: TGCGCCAGCAGCAGCCGAAGAGGCTACACCTTC
D gene: NA
V gene: TRBV4-1
clone size: NA
J gene: TRBJ1-2

CDR3 protein: CASSLRQSTDTQYF
CDR3 DNA: TGCGCCAGCAGCTTGAGACAGAGCACAGATACGCAGTATTTT
D gene: NA
V gene: TRBV5-1
clone size: NA
J gene: TRBJ2-3